This entry lists 20 T cell receptor beta chains sequenced from one sample in a study of shared clonotypes between healthy human individuals. Here immunoSEQ multiplex PCR was the method, and the copy in TCRdb shows in-frame clones only, minus some. The data contain fewer than 600,000 clones, around 76% of them singletons. The sample comprised PBMCs. Receptor source: a woman between 40 and 55 years old in good health. Some clones in this sample may be carry-over from other donors' samples.

The chain uses TRBV6-5 and TRBJ2-5; possibly TRBD1 for D (6 bases). The J call may be faulty, since TRBJ2-7 better matches the DNA end. The CDR3 loop spans 14 amino acids. Germline CDR1 and CDR2: MNHEY and SVGAGI. The CDR3 spells CASSPAQGPYEQYF. Written as DNA, the CDR3 is TGTGCCAGCAGCCCGGCACAGGGACCCTACGAGCAGTACTTC.

This clone has a handful of counts. A far larger clone is one nucleotide away, so this likely arose from a read error. Other DNA sequences in this specimen translate into the identical CDR3. The chain couples TRBV2 to TRBJ1-5; D is possibly TRBD1 (5 bases). Deletions cut 9 bases from V and 9 bases from J, with 18 bases between. Germline assignment: CDR1 SNHLY and CDR2 FYNNEI. This CDR3 has 13 residues. CDR3 in amino acids: CASHGTGKVPQHF. CDR3 nucleotide sequence: TGTGCCAGTCACGGGACGGGGAAGGTGCCCCAGCATTTT. Full variable domain (missing parts from reference TRBV2 and TRBJ1-5): EPEVTQTPSHQVTQMGQEVILRCVPISNHLYFYWYRQILGQKVEFLVSFYNNEISEKSEIFDDQFSVERPDGSNFTLKIRSTKLEDSAMYFCASHGTGKVPQHFGDGTRLSIL.

This clone has just a few counts. The rearrangement links TRBV2 to TRBJ2-5; 8 bases are a match to TRBD2. Germline loops: CDR1 SNHLY, CDR2 FYNNEI. V shed 11 bases, J shed 4 bases, and the junction held 12 bases outside the gene matches. The CDR3 length is 14 residues. Here the CDR3 DNA reads TGTGCCGGGTCTAGCGGGTTTCTTCTAGAGACCCAGTACTTC. Protein sequence: CAGSSGFLLETQYF.

This clone came up many times. This sample also contains other DNA sequences that code for the same CDR3. CDR3 loop: CASSLRRGGYNEQFF. CDR3 nucleotides: TGTGCCAGCAGTTTACGCAGGGGGGGGTACAATGAGCAGTTCTTC. This chain joins TRBV28 and TRBJ2-1; D may be TRBD1 or TRBD2 (7 bases each). There are 15 residues in the CDR3. Germline loops: CDR1 MDHEN, CDR2 SYDVKM. The germline V and J ends were trimmed by 2 bases and 4 bases, with 12 bases remaining between them.

This clone was observed at least ten times. The J gene is TRBJ2-6, the V gene TRBV4-1; a possible D gene is TRBD1 (6 bases). The V end lost 0 bases, the J end lost 2 bases, and 8 bases lay between the germline ends. CDR3 length: 16 residues. Germline CDR1 and CDR2: MGHRA and YSYEKL. DNA of the CDR3: TGCGCCAGCAGCCAAGACGAGGGGGCTGGGGCCAACGTCCTGACTTTC. Translation gives CASSQDEGAGANVLTF.

This rearrangement joins TRBV25-1 to TRBJ2-2; 11 bases match TRBD2. V shed 5 bases and J 6 bases; nucleotides not matched to a gene: 8. Germline V gene data show CDR1 as MGHDK and CDR2 as SYGVNS. This CDR3 is built from 16 residues. The CDR3 reads CASSHTSGSIPGELFF. DNA of the CDR3: TGTGCCAGCAGTCATACTAGCGGGAGTATACCCGGGGAGCTGTTTTTT.

At least ten counts were recorded for this clone. V is TRBV7-9 and J is TRBJ2-5; 10 bases match TRBD2. This CDR3 region has 18 residues. Germline assignment: CDR1 SEHNR and CDR2 FQNEAQ (reference sequence). The trim removed 4 bases at V and 4 bases at J, leaving 15 bases unmatched. The CDR3 DNA reads TGTGCCAGCAGCTCTAGACAAACCCGGGCTAGCGGGGGAGAGACCCAGTACTTC. Its translation is CASSSRQTRASGGETQYF.

This clone was picked up a small number of times. This chain uses TRBV14 with TRBJ1-1, with D unresolved. Germline V lookup: CDR1 SGHDN, CDR2 FVKESK. V lost 0 bases and J 1 base, leaving 3 bases between the germline ends. The CDR3 contains 13 residues. Here the CDR3 reads CASSQDANTEAFF. The CDR3 DNA is TGTGCCAGCAGCCAAGATGCGAACACTGAAGCTTTCTTT.

The rearrangement joins TRBV18 to TRBJ2-7, with TRBD2 matching over 8 bases. The CDR3 is 15 residues long. With V trimmed by 2 bases and J by 7 bases, 10 bases remained unmatched. CDR1 and CDR2 from the germline V gene are KGHSH and LQKENI. The CDR3 sequence is CASSPTPGGSREQYF. The CDR3 DNA sequence: TGTGCCAGCTCACCAACCCCGGGAGGGTCTAGGGAGCAGTACTTC.

Points on this clone: A read error is the likely source, as a far larger clone sits one nucleotide away. Other DNA sequences in this sample translate to the same CDR3. The chain has TRBV28 and TRBJ1-1, with 9 bases matching TRBD1. The germline V gene encodes CDR1 MDHEN and CDR2 SYDVKM. V lost 5 bases, J lost 9 bases, and 7 bases stayed unmatched. The CDR3 is made up of 13 amino acids. Here the CDR3 DNA reads TGTGCCAGCAGTGAGACAGGGGGGGTTCAAGCTTTCTTT. Its translation is CASSETGGVQAFF.

The chain couples TRBV10-3 to TRBJ2-7, with D perhaps being TRBD1 or TRBD2 (5 bases each). The CDR3 runs 16 residues. Trimming left V 3 bases short and J 1 base short, with 16 bases between. Per germline, CDR1 ENHRY and CDR2 SYGVKD. This CDR3 reads CAISDPSGTGSYEQYF. The CDR3 DNA sequence: TGTGCCATCAGTGACCCCTCAGGGACGGGTTCCTACGAGCAGTACTTC.

This clone was picked up a small number of times. Different DNA sequences within this sample yield the same CDR3. This chain uses TRBV5-1 with TRBJ2-7; a weak D match, TRBD1 (7 bases). The CDR3 contains 13 residues. Trimming pared 4 bases from V and 7 bases from J, leaving 15 bases between. Germline V gene lookup returns CDR1 SGHRS and CDR2 YFSETQ. The CDR3 protein is CASSGGTATEQYF. The CDR3 region has the DNA TGCGCCAGCAGCGGGGGGACAGCTACTGAGCAGTACTTC.

J is TRBJ1-3 and V is TRBV5-1; 8 bases are shared with TRBD1. V lost 4 bases to trimming and J lost 0 bases; unmatched junction nucleotides: 6. CDR1 SGHRS and CDR2 YFSETQ come from the germline V gene. The CDR3 is made up of 16 amino acids. The CDR3 DNA is TGCGCCAGCAGCCCAGGACAGGGCCCCTCTGGAAACACCATATATTTT. It specifies CASSPGQGPSGNTIYF.

This clone was observed a single time. V usage is TRBV6-6 and J usage is TRBJ1-1; D is perhaps TRBD1 (5 bases). Germline values: CDR1 MNHNY, CDR2 SVGAGI (reference sequence). The CDR3 runs 12 residues. Between the trimmed V and J ends, which lost 4 bases and 4 bases, there was a span of 7 bases. The CDR3 loop is CASSWGFTEAFF. The CDR3, as DNA: TGTGCCAGCAGTTGGGGGTTCACTGAAGCTTTCTTT.

The DNA of the CDR3 is TGTGCCAGCAGCGTAAGTAGTATGGCAAATCAGCCCCAGCATTTT. As protein: CASSVSSMANQPQHF. This rearrangement joins TRBV9 to TRBJ1-5; D gene ambiguous. Germline V gene lookup returns CDR1 SGDLS and CDR2 YYNGEE. The CDR3 contains 15 residues. V shed 1 base and J shed 4 bases, with 12 bases lying between them.

This sequence joins TRBV28 and TRBJ2-1; possible D gene TRBD2, 6 bases. The CDR3 is 14 residues long. The V end lost 10 bases, the J end lost 12 bases, and 25 bases lay between the germline ends. Germline-derived CDR1 and CDR2 are MDHEN and SYDVKM. The CDR3 DNA reads TGTGCCACCCTCCCGGACCCACGGGGGTTTGTGCAGTTCTTC. Its protein product is CATLPDPRGFVQFF.

The rearrangement joins TRBV19 to TRBJ1-5; D not certain. The V gene's germline CDR1 is LNHDA and CDR2 SQIVND (reference sequence). The CDR3 length is 16 residues. V lost 5 bases to trimming and J lost 6 bases, with 20 bases between them. The CDR3 DNA follows: TGTGCCAGTAGTTCCCCCGGGCAGGCACTTCGTCAGCCCCAGCATTTT. Protein: CASSSPGQALRQPQHF. Filled out from reference TRBV19 and TRBJ1-5, the complete variable domain reads DGGITQSPKYLFRKEGQNVTLSCEQNLNHDAMYWYRQDPGQGLRLIYYSQIVNDFQKGDIAEGYSVSREKKESFPLTVTSAQKNPTAFYLCASSSPGQALRQPQHFGDGTRLSIL.

The chain joins TRBV27 to TRBJ2-5, with a weak D call TRBD1 (5 bases). Deletions cut 2 bases from V and 3 bases from J, with 7 bases between. This CDR3 has 13 amino acids. Germline V gene lookup returns CDR1 MNHEY and CDR2 SMNVEV (reference sequence). The CDR3 loop reads CASSLTGEETQYF. CDR3 DNA sequence: TGTGCCAGCAGTTTAACAGGCGAAGAGACCCAGTACTTC.

This chain connects TRBV27 to TRBJ2-7, with 9 bases identical to TRBD1. The junction had 11 bases not matched to a gene; V was cut back by 5 bases and J by 3 bases. The CDR3 sequence is 16 residues long. Germline V gives CDR1 MNHEY, CDR2 SMNVEV (reference sequence). CDR3 sequence (DNA): TGTGCCAGCAGTAAACAGGGGGCGCATCACGGCTACGAGCAGTACTTC. This sequence encodes CASSKQGAHHGYEQYF.

V and J are TRBV5-6 and TRBJ2-2; D is unresolved. Germline V gene sequence: CDR1 SGHDT, CDR2 YYEEEE. V was cut by 6 bases and J by 1 base, with 13 bases left in between. This CDR3 spans 15 amino acids. The CDR3 is CASTLHSLNTGELFF. The CDR3 nucleotides read TGTGCCAGCACCCTACACTCCTTGAACACCGGGGAGCTGTTTTTT. The variable domain in full, completed from reference TRBV5-6 and TRBJ2-2, reads DAGVTQSPTHLIKTRGQQVTLRCSPKSGHDTVSWYQQALGQGPQFIFQYYEEEERQRGNFPDRFSGHQFPNYSSELNVNALLLGDSALYLCASTLHSLNTGELFFGEGSRLTVL.